This is a list of T cell receptor beta chains from one sample in a study of technical replicates of blood from several donors. Only in-frame clones appear in the TCRdb table, and some are missing; sequencing was by immunoSEQ multiplex PCR. This sample has some 12,000 clones; 65% to 85% occur once, and the top ten carry roughly 15%. Source material: PBMCs. The receptors derive from a human donor in good health. Both conserved end residues are part of each CDR3. The D gene is left open where the match is weak. Clone size is not always given. Where it is, it says once, few, many or a class for expanded clones.

CDR3: CASSLPGPGDLDEQYF
DNA: TGCGCCAGCAGCTTGCCAGGTCCAGGGGATTTAGACGAGCAGTACTTC
J: TRBJ2-7
length: 16
size: .
V: TRBV5-1
D: .

CDR3: CASRPSITTGYYVLTF
DNA: TGTGCCAGCAGGCCCTCAATTACGACAGGGTACTACGTCCTGACTTTC
J: TRBJ2-6
length: 16
size: .
V: TRBV27
D: TRBD1

CDR3: CASSFLVPRQYF
DNA: TGTGCCAGCAGCTTTTTGGTCCCGCGGCAGTACTTC
J: TRBJ2-7
length: 12
size: once
V: TRBV11-2
D: .

CDR3: CASSLGAGVRNEQFF
DNA: TGTGCCAGCAGCTTGGGGGCGGGAGTCCGCAATGAGCAGTTCTTC
J: TRBJ2-1
length: 15
size: .
V: TRBV5-4
D: TRBD2

CDR3: CSVVLQVNTGELFF
DNA: TGCAGCGTTGTATTACAGGTGAACACCGGGGAGCTGTTTTTT
J: TRBJ2-2
length: 14
size: .
V: TRBV29-1
D: .

CDR3: CASRGLAAGDPYEQYF
DNA: TGTGCCAGTAGGGGGTTAGCGGCCGGGGACCCCTACGAGCAGTACTTC
J: TRBJ2-7
length: 16
size: .
V: TRBV19
D: .

CDR3: CASSYSGRGTEAFF
DNA: TGTGCCAGCAGTTACTCGGGCAGGGGTACTGAAGCTTTCTTT
J: TRBJ1-1
length: 14
size: .
V: TRBV6-5
D: .

CDR3: CASSWQAEAFF
DNA: TGTGCCAGCAGCTGGCAGGCTGAAGCTTTCTTT
J: TRBJ1-1
length: 11
size: .
V: TRBV7-9
D: .

CDR3: CSARRGGEGNEQFF
DNA: TGCAGCGCCCGGAGAGGAGGGGAGGGCAATGAGCAGTTCTTC
J: TRBJ2-1
length: 14
size: .
V: TRBV29-1
D: TRBD2

CDR3: CASSLAQLTAGEQYF
DNA: TGTGCCAGCAGTTTGGCACAACTCACTGCGGGCGAGCAGTACTTC
J: TRBJ2-7
length: 15
size: .
V: TRBV28
D: .

CDR3: CASSSLRTSVDNEQFF
DNA: TGTGCCAGCAGCTCTCTACGGACTAGCGTTGACAATGAGCAGTTCTTC
J: TRBJ2-1
length: 16
size: .
V: TRBV11-2
D: TRBD2

CDR3: CASSESGLAQWETQYF
DNA: TGTGCCAGCAGTGAATCCGGACTAGCGCAGTGGGAGACCCAGTACTTC
J: TRBJ2-5
length: 16
size: .
V: TRBV25-1
D: TRBD2

CDR3: CASSPVGLKNEKLFF
DNA: TGTGCCAGCAGCCCCGTGGGACTTAAGAATGAAAAACTGTTTTTT
J: TRBJ1-4
length: 15
size: .
V: TRBV7-8
D: .

CDR3: CASSPDRGIEKLFF
DNA: TGTGCCAGCAGCCCGGACAGGGGGATTGAAAAACTGTTTTTT
J: TRBJ1-4
length: 14
size: .
V: TRBV7-9
D: TRBD1

CDR3: CASTPSSSGSYEQYF
DNA: TGTGCCAGCACCCCTAGCTCTAGCGGCTCCTACGAGCAGTACTTC
J: TRBJ2-7
length: 15
size: .
V: TRBV27
D: TRBD2

CDR3: CASSKTGTSDGAGELFF
DNA: TGTGCCAGCAGCAAAACCGGGACTAGCGACGGGGCCGGGGAGCTGTTTTTT
J: TRBJ2-2
length: 17
size: .
V: TRBV5-4
D: TRBD2

CDR3: CASSEPGESNEQFF
DNA: TGCGCCAGCAGTGAGCCGGGGGAAAGCAATGAGCAGTTCTTC
J: TRBJ2-1
length: 14
size: .
V: TRBV10-1
D: .

CDR3: CASSFSGGNTEAFF
DNA: TGCGCCAGCAGCTTTTCAGGGGGGAACACTGAAGCTTTCTTT
J: TRBJ1-1
length: 14
size: .
V: TRBV5-1
D: TRBD1

CDR3: CASSFRLRDEQFF
DNA: TGTGCCAGCAGTTTCAGACTGCGCGATGAGCAGTTCTTC
J: TRBJ2-1
length: 13
size: .
V: TRBV28
D: .

CDR3: CASSLTASGLYEQYF
DNA: TGTGCCAGCAGTTTAACGGCTAGCGGACTCTACGAGCAGTACTTC
J: TRBJ2-7
length: 15
size: .
V: TRBV27
D: TRBD2

CDR3: CASSTRSGALYEQYF
DNA: TGCGCCAGCAGCACCCGGAGCGGGGCACTCTACGAGCAGTACTTC
J: TRBJ2-7
length: 15
size: .
V: TRBV5-1
D: TRBD2

CDR3: CASSPGSDPYGYTF
DNA: TGTGCCAGCAGCCCAGGGTCCGACCCCTATGGCTACACCTTC
J: TRBJ1-2
length: 14
size: .
V: TRBV5-4
D: .

CDR3: CAWSVSENGELFF
DNA: TGTGCCTGGAGTGTTAGTGAGAACGGGGAGCTGTTTTTT
J: TRBJ2-2
length: 13
size: .
V: TRBV30
D: .

CDR3: CASGRTGIGEKLFF
DNA: TGTGCCAGCGGACGGACAGGGATAGGCGAAAAACTGTTTTTT
J: TRBJ1-4
length: 14
size: .
V: TRBV25-1
D: TRBD1

CDR3: CASSDRGKETQYF
DNA: TGTGCCAGCAGTGACAGGGGAAAAGAGACCCAGTACTTC
J: TRBJ2-5
length: 13
size: .
V: TRBV27
D: TRBD1

CDR3: CASSPSLGTLYEQYF
DNA: TGCGCCAGCAGCCCCTCGCTCGGGACTCTTTACGAGCAGTACTTC
J: TRBJ2-7
length: 15
size: .
V: TRBV5-1
D: .

CDR3: CASRLGAYNEQFF
DNA: TGTGCCAGCAGGCTCGGGGCCTACAATGAGCAGTTCTTC
J: TRBJ2-1
length: 13
size: .
V: TRBV2
D: .

CDR3: CASSGQGQNQPQHF
DNA: TGTGCCAGCAGTGGACAGGGGCAAAATCAGCCCCAGCATTTT
J: TRBJ1-5
length: 14
size: .
V: TRBV6-1
D: TRBD1

CDR3: CASSEGVLNEQFF
DNA: TGTGCCAGCAGCGAGGGAGTCCTGAATGAGCAGTTCTTC
J: TRBJ2-1
length: 13
size: .
V: TRBV2
D: .

CDR3: CASSRDRAGANVLTF
DNA: TGTGCCAGTAGCCGGGACAGGGCTGGGGCCAACGTCCTGACTTTC
J: TRBJ2-6
length: 15
size: .
V: TRBV19
D: TRBD1

CDR3: CASSTGTGPYEQYF
DNA: TGTGCCAGCAGTACCGGGACAGGACCCTACGAGCAGTACTTC
J: TRBJ2-7
length: 14
size: .
V: TRBV9
D: TRBD1

CDR3: CASTYRGNQPQHF
DNA: TGTGCCAGCACCTATCGGGGTAATCAGCCCCAGCATTTT
J: TRBJ1-5
length: 13
size: .
V: TRBV28
D: .

CDR3: CASSAVSGSYYNEQFF
DNA: TGTGCCAGTAGTGCGGTTAGCGGGAGTTACTACAATGAGCAGTTCTTC
J: TRBJ2-1
length: 16
size: .
V: TRBV19
D: TRBD2

CDR3: CASSTDRDALTTNEKLFF
DNA: TGTGCCAGCAGCACCGACAGGGACGCCCTCACAACTAATGAAAAACTGTTTTTT
J: TRBJ1-4
length: 18
size: once
V: TRBV27
D: TRBD1

CDR3: CASTPGTSGIDVNEQFF
DNA: TGTGCCAGCACCCCCGGGACTAGCGGGATTGATGTCAATGAGCAGTTCTTC
J: TRBJ2-1
length: 17
size: .
V: TRBV7-9
D: TRBD2

CDR3: CASSIEVSFSADTQYF
DNA: TGTGCCAGTAGTATAGAGGTTTCCTTTAGCGCAGATACGCAGTATTTT
J: TRBJ2-3
length: 16
size: .
V: TRBV19
D: .

CDR3: CASSLERAGANVLTF
DNA: TGCGCCAGCAGCCTAGAGAGAGCTGGGGCCAACGTCCTGACTTTC
J: TRBJ2-6
length: 15
size: .
V: TRBV5-1
D: .

CDR3: CASSIYTEAFF
DNA: TGTGCCAGCAGCATATACACTGAAGCTTTCTTT
J: TRBJ1-1
length: 11
size: few
V: TRBV11-2
D: .

CDR3: CASNPGSSYEQYF
DNA: TGTGCCAGCAACCCTGGGAGCTCCTACGAGCAGTACTTC
J: TRBJ2-7
length: 13
size: few
V: TRBV6-6
D: .

CDR3: CASSLGLAGNTGELFF
DNA: TGCGCCAGCAGCTTGGGGCTAGCGGGGAACACCGGGGAGCTGTTTTTT
J: TRBJ2-2
length: 16
size: .
V: TRBV5-1
D: TRBD2

CDR3: CASLRDRQETQYF
DNA: TGTGCCAGCCTCCGGGACAGACAAGAGACCCAGTACTTC
J: TRBJ2-5
length: 13
size: .
V: TRBV2
D: TRBD1

CDR3: CASSFISGVTHNEQFF
DNA: TGTGCCAGCAGCTTTATTAGCGGGGTAACCCACAATGAGCAGTTCTTC
J: TRBJ2-1
length: 16
size: .
V: TRBV7-8
D: TRBD2

CDR3: CASSLWDRNYEQYF
DNA: TGTGCCAGCAGTTTATGGGACAGGAACTACGAGCAGTACTTC
J: TRBJ2-7
length: 14
size: .
V: TRBV28
D: TRBD1

CDR3: CASSLLQGAGEAFF
DNA: TGTGCCAGCAGTTTGTTGCAGGGGGCGGGAGAAGCTTTCTTT
J: TRBJ1-1
length: 14
size: .
V: TRBV27
D: TRBD1

CDR3: CASSEALQLLGQGSNIQYF
DNA: TGTGCCAGCAGTGAAGCGCTTCAGTTGTTGGGACAGGGCTCAAACATTCAGTACTTC
J: TRBJ2-4
length: 19
size: .
V: TRBV6-1
D: TRBD1

CDR3: CASSQPSTGQGYTF
DNA: TGCGCCAGCAGCCAGCCCTCGACAGGGCAAGGCTACACCTTC
J: TRBJ1-2
length: 14
size: .
V: TRBV4-1
D: TRBD1

CDR3: CASSLDRGLGQPQHF
DNA: TGTGCCAGCAGCCTAGACAGGGGGTTAGGTCAGCCCCAGCATTTT
J: TRBJ1-5
length: 15
size: .
V: TRBV2
D: TRBD1

CDR3: CASRLGGGTSDTTHYEQYF
DNA: TGTGCAAGTCGCTTAGGGGGGGGGACTAGCGACACCACACACTACGAGCAGTACTTC
J: TRBJ2-7
length: 19
size: .
V: TRBV12-2
D: .